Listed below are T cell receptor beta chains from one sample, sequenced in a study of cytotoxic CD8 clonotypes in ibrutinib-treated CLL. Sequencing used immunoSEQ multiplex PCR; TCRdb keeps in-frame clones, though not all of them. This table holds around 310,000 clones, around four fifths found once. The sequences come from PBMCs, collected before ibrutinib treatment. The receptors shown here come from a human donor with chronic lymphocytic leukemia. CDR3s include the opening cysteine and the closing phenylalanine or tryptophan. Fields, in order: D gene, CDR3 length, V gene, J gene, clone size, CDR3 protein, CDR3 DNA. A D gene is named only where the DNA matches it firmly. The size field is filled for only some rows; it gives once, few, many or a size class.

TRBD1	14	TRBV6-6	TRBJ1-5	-	CASSMDRNDQPQHF	TGTGCCAGCAGCATGGACAGGAATGATCAGCCCCAGCATTTT
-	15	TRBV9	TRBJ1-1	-	CASSVEAFMNTEAFF	TGTGCCAGCAGCGTAGAGGCCTTCATGAACACTGAAGCTTTCTTT
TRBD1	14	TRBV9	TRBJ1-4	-	CASSTTGAGEKLFF	TGTGCCAGCAGTACCACAGGGGCGGGTGAAAAACTGTTTTTT
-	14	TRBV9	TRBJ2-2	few	CASSTRGATGELFF	TGTGCCAGCAGCACACGGGGTGCAACTGGGGAGCTGTTTTTT
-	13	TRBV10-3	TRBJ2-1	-	CAISENTAGEQFF	TGTGCCATCAGTGAGAACACAGCGGGTGAGCAGTTCTTC
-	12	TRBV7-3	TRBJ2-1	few	CASSLLDSEQFF	TGTGCCAGCAGCTTACTGGATTCTGAGCAGTTCTTC
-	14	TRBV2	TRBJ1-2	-	CASNRGKANYGYTF	TGTGCCAGCAATAGAGGGAAAGCTAACTATGGCTACACCTTC
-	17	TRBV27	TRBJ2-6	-	CASTPYHLTAGANVLTF	TGTGCCAGCACCCCTTACCACTTAACTGCTGGGGCCAACGTCCTGACTTTC
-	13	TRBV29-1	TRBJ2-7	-	CSVGWLTSYEQYF	TGCAGCGTTGGTTGGCTGACCTCCTACGAGCAGTACTTC
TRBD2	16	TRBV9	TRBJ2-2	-	CASSVSVGRDAGELFF	TGTGCCAGCAGCGTAAGTGTCGGGAGGGACGCCGGGGAGCTGTTTTTT
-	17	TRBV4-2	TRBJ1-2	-	CASSQDYRDSGYYGYTF	TGTGCCAGCAGCCAAGATTATAGAGACAGTGGATACTATGGCTACACCTTC
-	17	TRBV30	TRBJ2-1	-	CAWRLALTLNRLNEQFF	TGTGCCTGGAGACTAGCACTTACCTTAAACCGTCTTAATGAGCAGTTCTTC
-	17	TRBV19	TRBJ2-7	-	CASSRRGTQHVLYEQYF	TGTGCCAGTAGCCGAAGGGGGACCCAACATGTCCTCTACGAGCAGTACTTC
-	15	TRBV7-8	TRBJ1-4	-	CASSYRVPTNEKLFF	TGTGCCAGCAGCTACAGGGTTCCAACTAATGAAAAACTGTTTTTT
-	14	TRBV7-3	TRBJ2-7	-	CASSPNGGLYEQYF	TGTGCCAGCAGCCCCAACGGGGGCTTATACGAGCAGTACTTC
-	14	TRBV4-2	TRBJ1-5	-	CASSQELGVQPQHF	TGTGCCAGCAGCCAAGAGTTAGGGGTACAGCCCCAGCATTTT
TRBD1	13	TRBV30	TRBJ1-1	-	CAWNEGQHTEAFF	TGTGCCTGGAATGAGGGACAGCACACTGAAGCTTTCTTT
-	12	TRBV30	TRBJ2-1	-	CAWNRLNNEQFF	TGTGCCTGGAATAGACTAAACAATGAGCAGTTCTTC
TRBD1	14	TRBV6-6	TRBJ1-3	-	CASSYGTDGNTIYF	TGTGCCAGCAGTTACGGGACAGACGGAAACACCATATATTTT
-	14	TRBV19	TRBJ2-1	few	CASSERHSYNEQFF	TGTGCCAGTAGTGAGCGGCACTCCTACAATGAGCAGTTCTTC
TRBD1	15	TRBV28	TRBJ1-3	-	CASSARDRTGNTIYF	TGTGCCAGCAGTGCCCGGGACAGGACTGGAAACACCATATATTTT
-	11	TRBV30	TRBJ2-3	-	CAWSVLGTQYF	TGTGCCTGGAGTGTACTTGGTACGCAGTATTTT
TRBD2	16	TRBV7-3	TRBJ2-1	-	CASSLSSGGSYNEQFF	TGTGCCAGCAGCTTATCTAGCGGGGGATCCTACAATGAGCAGTTCTTC
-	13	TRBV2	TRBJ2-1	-	CASSEFPQNEQFF	TGTGCCAGCAGTGAGTTCCCACAGAATGAGCAGTTCTTC
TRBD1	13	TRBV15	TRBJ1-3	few	CATSTGQRNTIYF	TGTGCCACCAGCACGGGACAGAGAAACACCATATATTTT
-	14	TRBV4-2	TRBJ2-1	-	CASATGVRYNEQFF	TGTGCCAGTGCTACGGGAGTGAGGTACAATGAGCAGTTCTTC
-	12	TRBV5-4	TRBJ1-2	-	CASSTSQGGYTF	TGTGCCAGCAGCACTAGCCAGGGTGGCTACACCTTC
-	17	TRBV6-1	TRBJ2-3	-	CANPEARAVLCTDTQYF	TGTGCCAACCCTGAAGCTAGAGCGGTGTTGTGCACAGATACGCAGTATTTT
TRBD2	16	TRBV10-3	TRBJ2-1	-	CATAKGLALLEDEQFF	TGTGCCACGGCGAAGGGACTAGCGCTCTTAGAGGATGAGCAGTTCTTC
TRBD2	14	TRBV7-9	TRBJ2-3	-	CATDTSGSTDTQYF	TGTGCCACAGATACTAGCGGGAGCACAGATACGCAGTATTTT
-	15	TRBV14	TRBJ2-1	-	CASSPHGGRYNEQFF	TGTGCCAGCAGCCCCCATGGCGGGCGATACAATGAGCAGTTCTTC
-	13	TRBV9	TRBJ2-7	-	CASGGLGTYEQYF	TGTGCCAGTGGAGGCCTGGGGACCTACGAGCAGTACTTC
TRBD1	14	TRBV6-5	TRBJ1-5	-	CASSGDRGHQPQHF	TGTGCCAGCAGTGGGGACAGGGGGCACCAGCCCCAGCATTTT
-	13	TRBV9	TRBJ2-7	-	CASSAPGRYEQYF	TGTGCCAGCAGCGCACCAGGCCGCTACGAGCAGTACTTC
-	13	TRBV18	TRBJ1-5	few	CASSPQDGEPQHF	TGTGCCAGCTCACCCCAGGACGGGGAGCCCCAGCATTTT
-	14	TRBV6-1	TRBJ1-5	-	CASSEARRDQPQHF	TGTGCCAGCAGTGAAGCCCGGAGGGATCAGCCCCAGCATTTT
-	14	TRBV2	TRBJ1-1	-	CARESGTDNTEAFF	TGTGCCAGAGAGTCCGGGACTGATAACACTGAAGCTTTCTTT
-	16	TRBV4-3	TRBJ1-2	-	CASSQEVRGNPYGYTF	TGCGCCAGCAGCCAAGAGGTCCGTGGAAACCCTTATGGCTACACCTTC
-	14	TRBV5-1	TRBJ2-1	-	CASSLRPGPNEQFF	TGCGCCAGCAGCTTGCGGCCAGGACCTAATGAGCAGTTCTTC
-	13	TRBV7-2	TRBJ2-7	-	CASSLNRNYEQYF	TGTGCCAGCAGCTTAAACAGAAACTACGAGCAGTACTTC
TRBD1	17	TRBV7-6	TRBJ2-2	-	CASSFNEGQRYPGELFF	TGTGCCAGCAGCTTCAACGAGGGACAGCGGTATCCCGGGGAGCTGTTTTTT
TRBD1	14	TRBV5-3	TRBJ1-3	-	CARSLTGGRNTIYF	TGTGCCAGAAGCTTGACAGGGGGAAGAAACACCATATATTTT
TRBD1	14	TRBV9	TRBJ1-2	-	CASSVGGRGHGYTF	TGTGCCAGCAGCGTAGGTGGCAGGGGGCATGGCTACACCTTC
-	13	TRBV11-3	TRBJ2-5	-	CASSLDRQETQYF	TGTGCCAGCAGTCTAGACAGACAAGAGACCCAGTACTTC
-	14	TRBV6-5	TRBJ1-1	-	CASYRGRHNTEAFF	TGTGCCAGCTATCGGGGCAGGCACAACACTGAAGCTTTCTTT
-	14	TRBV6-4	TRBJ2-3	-	CARSEDQTPDTQYF	TGTGCCAGGTCCGAGGACCAAACCCCAGATACGCAGTATTTT
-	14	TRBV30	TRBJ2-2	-	CAWSKGAEDGELFF	TGTGCCTGGAGTAAAGGGGCCGAGGACGGGGAGCTGTTTTTT
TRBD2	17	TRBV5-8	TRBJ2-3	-	CASSLALAGISTDTQYF	TGTGCCAGCAGCTTGGCACTAGCGGGAATATCCACAGATACGCAGTATTTT
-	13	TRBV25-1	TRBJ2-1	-	CASSGLRAGTQFF	TGTGCCAGCAGTGGTCTTCGGGCGGGGACCCAGTTCTTC
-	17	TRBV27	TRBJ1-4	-	CASSLTGNFATNEKLFF	TGTGCCAGCAGTCTGACAGGAAACTTTGCAACTAATGAAAAACTGTTTTTT
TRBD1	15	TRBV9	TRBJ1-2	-	CASSVARGLDYGYTF	TGTGCCAGCAGCGTAGCCAGGGGGCTGGACTATGGCTACACCTTC